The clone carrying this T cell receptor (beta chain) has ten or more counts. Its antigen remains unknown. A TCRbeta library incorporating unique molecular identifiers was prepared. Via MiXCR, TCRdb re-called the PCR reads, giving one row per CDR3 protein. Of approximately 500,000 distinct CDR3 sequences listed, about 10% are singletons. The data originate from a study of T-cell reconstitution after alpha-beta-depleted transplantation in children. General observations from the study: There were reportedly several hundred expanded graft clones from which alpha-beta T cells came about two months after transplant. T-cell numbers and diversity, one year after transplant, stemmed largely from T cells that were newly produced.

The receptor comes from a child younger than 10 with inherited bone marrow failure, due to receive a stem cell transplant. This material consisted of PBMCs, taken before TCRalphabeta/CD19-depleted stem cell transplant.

Here the CDR3 DNA reads TGTGCCAGCAGCTTGGAGCATCGCTATGGCTACACCTTC. It is translated as CASSLEHRYGYTF. The chain couples TRBV5-6 to TRBJ1-2; D unclear. The CDR3 is 13 amino acids. V lost 0 bases to trimming and J lost 4 bases, with 7 bases between them. Germline V gene lookup returns CDR1 SGHDT and CDR2 YYEEEE.